The clone carrying this T cell receptor beta chain appeared many times. No antigen is known for it. Sequencing libraries for TCR beta were prepared with iRepertoire HTBI primers and Arm-PCR of CDR3 regions. Authors' data handling: Across all samples, approximately 68 TRBV segments and 15 or so TRBJ segments were identified. TCRdb redid the calling of the multiplex PCR reads with MiXCR, one entry per CDR3 protein. TCRdb, rather than the study authors, made the V and J calls. The sample yields 400,000 to 500,000 distinct CDR3 sequences, around a fifth seen once. This record comes from a study of regulatory T cells in long-lasting Graves disease. Germline V gene data show CDR1 as MDHEN and CDR2 as SYDVKM. CDR3 length: 15 residues. V lost 7 bases to trimming and J lost 7 bases; unmatched junction nucleotides: 15. Documented time point: persistent/refractory GD, antithyroid drugs over 5 years with positive TRAb. The authors made the TCR library using RNA they extracted from PBMCs. Each of the patients was recruited from an endocrinology department situated in Xi'an, China.

Notes on the study in general: Lower TCR diversity characterized persistent Graves' patients relative to newly diagnosed patients. Segments TRBV28, TRBJ1-2 and TRBJ2-5 showed preferential usage in persistent disease.

This TCR was sampled from a female donor with Graves disease. Material: peripheral blood mononuclear cells (PBMCs), obtained when the disease was refractory, from a patient treated with antithyroid drugs. The V and J genes are TRBV28 and TRBJ1-2, with 7 bases lining up with TRBD1. CDR3 coding DNA: TGTGCCAGCATCTCACGGAAAGGAGGGGGCGGTGGCTACACCTTC. This sequence encodes CASISRKGGGGGYTF.